Reported below is one TCR beta chain. The antigen remains undetermined. These data come from a study of tumor-infiltrating lymphocytes in localized non-small cell lung cancer. The CDR3 runs 16 residues. V was pared by 4 bases and J by 3 bases, with 20 bases between. Germline CDR1 and CDR2: SGHDT and YYEEEE. Clones were read by immunoSEQ multiplex PCR, and TCRdb kept only the in-frame ones, dropping some. The sample carries 15,000 to 20,000 clones, 75% to 85% recorded once. Points from the study as a whole: IM1 and IM2 tumors showed no difference in T-cell fraction.

Sequenced sample: uninvolved lung tissue not adjacent to the tumor. This sequence joins TRBV5-6 and TRBJ2-7; D is undetermined. The source of this sequence is a human donor with non-small cell lung cancer. CDR3 coding DNA: TGTGCCAGCAGCCTATTGGTCGGTAGGGCAGACTACGAGCAGTACTTC. The encoded protein is CASSLLVGRADYEQYF. Supplemented by reference TRBV5-6 and TRBJ2-7, the full variable domain reads DAGVTQSPTHLIKTRGQQVTLRCSPKSGHDTVSWYQQALGQGPQFIFQYYEEEERQRGNFPDRFSGHQFPNYSSELNVNALLLGDSALYLCASSLLVGRADYEQYFGPGTRLTVT.